This record concerns one TCR beta chain sequence. This sample stems from a study of T cell repertoires in cytomegalovirus infection. Germline V lookup: CDR1 LNHDA, CDR2 SQIVND (reference sequence). The CDR3 covers 16 residues. V was pared by 0 bases and J by 4 bases, with 16 bases between. From the reads, TCRdb called clonotypes with MiXCR, one entry per CDR3 protein. The sample has 310,000 or so distinct CDR3 sequences; roughly 24% are singletons. Source material: PBMCs. The chain combines TRBV19 with TRBJ2-7; possibly TRBD2 for D (6 bases). This sequence was found in a human donor in good health (CMV status not recorded). Some clones in this sample may be carry-over from other donors' samples. The CDR3 DNA reads as TGTGCCAGTAGTATAGAGGTCGGAGGGGAGCGGTACGAGCAGTACTTC. It is translated as CASSIEVGGERYEQYF.